The clone carrying this TCR beta chain appeared once. Its specificity is unknown. Repertoires were generated with immunoSEQ multiplex PCR, while TCRdb's copy carries only in-frame clones and drops some. The sample carries 430,000 or so clones, 75% to 95% recorded once. The data are from a study of Ad26.COV2.S vaccination and SARS-CoV-2 variants. As for the study in general: The Ad26.COV2.S arm of the COV1001 trial was where the donor was placed. Doses of Ad26.COV2.S were injected into muscle once or twice, 56 days apart. Study-level findings and limits: Possible underestimation of total T cell responses by the TCR breadth and depth analyses was noted.

Treatment denoted: about 20 received Ad26.COV2.S at low or high dose, single or two shots; 5 received placebo; per-sample allocation not given. Sampling occurred on day 63 after the first vaccine or placebo injection. The donor was a Boston adult aged 18-55 years. The CDR3 covers 12 residues. V lost 7 bases and J lost 6, with 10 bases in between. The V and J genes are TRBV12-3 or TRBV12-4 and TRBJ2-1, with D unclear. This receptor was taken from a person aged 18-60 years who received the Ad26.COV2.S COVID-19 vaccine or a placebo. The sequenced sample was peripheral blood, obtained in a trial of Ad26.COV2.S vaccine versus placebo. CDR3 bases: TGTGCCAGCACCCGAATTGCCAATGAGCAGTTCTTC. The encoded protein is CASTRIANEQFF.